This TCR beta chain was obtained from a study of blood T cell repertoires in COVID-19. Across the study: Samples representing acute and convalescent COVID-19 were sourced from the United States, Italy and Spain.

The V and J ends lost 5 bases and 4 bases, in that order; junction bases with no gene match: 11. Germline CDR1 is MNHNY and CDR2 is SVGAGI (reference sequence). The CDR3 length is 19 residues. How the authors handled the data: Amplification of reference gene primers was used by the study to estimate nucleated cell counts. TCRdb's table, derived via immunoSEQ multiplex PCR, lists solely in-frame clones and lacks some. For V, J and clone size, that table is used; D and trimming come from the DNA. Of approximately 190,000 clones in the sample, around 80% were seen once. Sequencing used peripheral blood. This chain links TRBV6-6 with TRBJ2-6, with 13 bases that match TRBD2. The TCR comes from a human donor in a cohort sampled during active COVID-19. The CDR3 reads CASSQLTSGRYGGANVLTF. In DNA, the CDR3 is TGTGCCAGCAGTCAGCTGACTAGCGGGAGGTATGGAGGGGCCAACGTCCTGACTTTC.